A single sample gave rise to the 11 T cell receptor beta chains below, sequenced in a study of blood T cell repertoires in COVID-19. Assay: immunoSEQ multiplex PCR; the TCRdb copy retains only in-frame clones and omits some. This sample has about 220,000 clones, with roughly 82% found just once. Sequencing was performed on peripheral blood. All receptors come from a woman aged 65 to 85 with acute or convalescent COVID-19.

J is TRBJ1-1 and V is TRBV12-3 or TRBV12-4; D not resolved. Between the trimmed V and J ends, which lost 6 bases and 2 bases, there was a span of 10 bases. The CDR3 has 13 amino acids. The CDR3 loop is CASRSRRNTEAFF. In DNA form, the CDR3 reads TGTGCCAGCAGAAGTCGGAGAAACACTGAAGCTTTCTTT.

The chain is built from TRBV28 and TRBJ1-2; a possible D gene is TRBD1 (5 bases). CDR3 length: 15 amino acids. Per germline, CDR1 MDHEN and CDR2 SYDVKM. V gave up 7 bases and J gave up 8 bases, with 23 bases separating them. CDR3 loop: CASTAGRTLSRGYTF. The CDR3 DNA follows: TGTGCCAGCACAGCAGGGAGGACTTTATCGAGGGGCTACACCTTC.

This clone was counted between two and nine times. This chain links TRBV28 with TRBJ1-2; D remains unclear. The CDR3 is 16 amino acids. CDR1 and CDR2 (germline): MDHEN, SYDVKM. The ends were cut back, 5 bases at V and 3 bases at J, with 19 bases in the middle. The CDR3 nucleotides read TGTGCCAGCAGTCTCCAAATGGGAGGGATCTACTATGGCTACACCTTC. It translates to CASSLQMGGIYYGYTF.

The CDR3 DNA reads as TGCGCCAGCAGCGATTGGGACAGGGGGACCACAGATACGCAGTATTTT. This translates into CASSDWDRGTTDTQYF. V is TRBV5-1 and J is TRBJ2-3; 11 bases agree with TRBD1. Germline V lookup: CDR1 SGHRS, CDR2 YFSETQ. This CDR3 region has 16 residues. The V gene end was trimmed by 4 bases and the J gene end by 2 bases; junction bases not matched to a gene: 6.

This clone was detected a few times. This chain joins TRBV5-1 and TRBJ1-3; 7 positions match TRBD1. The CDR3 is made up of 17 amino acids. Germline values: CDR1 SGHRS, CDR2 YFSETQ. Trimming at V came to 0 bases and at J to 0 bases, leaving 6 bases not matched to a gene. The CDR3 DNA reads as TGCGCCAGCAGCTTGGGGGACAGCAGTTACTCTGGAAACACCATATATTTT. Translated, it gives CASSLGDSSYSGNTIYF.

J is TRBJ2-7 and V is TRBV7-2; D might be TRBD1 (6 bases). CDR3 length equals 17 residues. CDR1 SGHTA and CDR2 FQGNSA come from the germline V gene. V was clipped by 0 bases and J by 3 bases, with 18 bases between them. CDR3 bases: TGTGCCAGCAGCTTAGCCTCTGGACCGGGACACAACTACGAGCAGTACTTC. This translates into CASSLASGPGHNYEQYF.

In the case of this clone: In the same sample, other DNA sequences code for this CDR3. This chain uses TRBV5-1 with TRBJ1-5; TRBD1 matches at 7 bases. The J segment lost 1 base and the V segment lost 4 bases, leaving 5 bases of the junction unmatched. This CDR3 is built from 15 residues. CDR1 is SGHRS, CDR2 YFSETQ, per germline. The CDR3: CASSPGGISNQPQHF. CDR3 nucleotides: TGCGCCAGCAGCCCAGGGGGGATCAGCAATCAGCCCCAGCATTTT.

J is TRBJ2-1 and V is TRBV7-6; possibly TRBD1 for D (6 bases). The CDR3 is 13 amino acids. The V and J ends lost 5 bases and 3 bases respectively, with 8 bases between them. CDR1 and CDR2 from the germline V gene are SGHVS and FNYEAQ. CDR3 sequence: CASSRDNYNEQFF. CDR3 nucleotide sequence: TGTGCCAGCAGCCGGGACAACTACAATGAGCAGTTCTTC. The complete variable domain, with remaining parts taken from reference TRBV7-6 and TRBJ2-1, reads GAGVSQSPRYKVTKRGQDVALRCDPISGHVSLYWYRQALGQGPEFLTYFNYEAQQDKSGLPNDRFSAERPEGSISTLTIQRTEQRDSAMYRCASSRDNYNEQFFGPGTRLTVL.

This chain connects TRBV12-3 or TRBV12-4 to TRBJ1-2, with D tentatively TRBD1 (5 bases). There are 13 residues in the CDR3. V lost 6 bases and J lost 4, with 12 bases in between. CDR3 in amino acids: CASSQQALYGYTF. The CDR3 DNA is TGTGCCAGCAGCCAACAGGCACTCTATGGCTACACCTTC.

V and J are TRBV4-3 and TRBJ2-7, with 7 bases that match TRBD2. V lost 3 bases, J lost 2 bases, and 7 bases stayed unmatched. Germline CDR1 is LGHNA and CDR2 is YSLEER. The CDR3 has 15 amino acids. The CDR3 here is CASSHLTGGPYEQYF. CDR3 nucleotide sequence: TGCGCCAGCAGCCATCTAACGGGGGGACCCTACGAGCAGTACTTC.

V usage is TRBV12-3 or TRBV12-4 and J usage is TRBJ1-1; D gene ambiguous. V shed 3 bases and J shed 1 base, with 6 bases lying between them. This CDR3 is built from 13 residues. As DNA, the CDR3 is TGTGCCAGCAGTTTGGGCACGAACACTGAAGCTTTCTTT. Translation gives CASSLGTNTEAFF.